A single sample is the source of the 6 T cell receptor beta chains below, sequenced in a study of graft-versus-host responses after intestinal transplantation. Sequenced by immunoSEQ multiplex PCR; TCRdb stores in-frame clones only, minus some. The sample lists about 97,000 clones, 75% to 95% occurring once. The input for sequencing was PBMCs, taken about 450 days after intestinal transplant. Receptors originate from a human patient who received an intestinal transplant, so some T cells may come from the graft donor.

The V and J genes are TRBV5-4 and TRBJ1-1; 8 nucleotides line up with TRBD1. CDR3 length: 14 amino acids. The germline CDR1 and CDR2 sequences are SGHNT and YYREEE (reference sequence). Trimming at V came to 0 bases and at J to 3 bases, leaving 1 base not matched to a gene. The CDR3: CASSLDRGDTEAFF. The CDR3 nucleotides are TGTGCCAGCAGCTTGGACAGGGGGGACACTGAAGCTTTCTTT.

The CDR3 coding sequence is TGTGCCAGCAGCCCGCTTGACACCGACCTCACAGATACGCAGTATTTT. Translation gives CASSPLDTDLTDTQYF. V usage is TRBV7-8 and J usage is TRBJ2-3; D remains unclear. Germline V gives CDR1 SGHVS, CDR2 FQNEAQ. The CDR3 has 16 amino acids. The V gene lost 5 bases and the J gene lost 2 bases, with 17 bases spanning the gap. Combining the CDR3 with reference TRBV7-8 and TRBJ2-3 gives the whole variable domain GAGVSQSPRYKVAKRGQDVALRCDPISGHVSLFWYQQALGQGPEFLTYFQNEAQLDKSGLPSDRFFAERPEGSVSTLKIQRTQQEDSAVYLCASSPLDTDLTDTQYFGPGTRLTVL.

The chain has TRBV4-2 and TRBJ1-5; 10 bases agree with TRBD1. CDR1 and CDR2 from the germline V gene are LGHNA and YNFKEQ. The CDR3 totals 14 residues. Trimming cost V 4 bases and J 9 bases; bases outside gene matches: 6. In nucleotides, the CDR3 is TGTGCCAGCAGCCTAGGACAGGGGGTTCTGCCCCAGCATTTT. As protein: CASSLGQGVLPQHF.

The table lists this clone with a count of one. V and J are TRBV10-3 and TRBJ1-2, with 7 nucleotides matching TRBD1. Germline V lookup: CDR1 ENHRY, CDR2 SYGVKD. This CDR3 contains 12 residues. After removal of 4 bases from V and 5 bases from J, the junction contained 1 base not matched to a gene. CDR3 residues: CAISGTGYGYTF. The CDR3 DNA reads TGTGCCATCAGTGGGACAGGATATGGCTACACCTTC.

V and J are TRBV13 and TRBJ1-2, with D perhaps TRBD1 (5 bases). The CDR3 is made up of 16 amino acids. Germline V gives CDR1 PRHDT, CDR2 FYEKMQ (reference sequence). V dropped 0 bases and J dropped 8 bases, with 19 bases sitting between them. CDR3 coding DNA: TGTGCCAGCAGCTTAGGTGCGACAGCCAGAGCGGTGGGCTACACCTTC. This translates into CASSLGATARAVGYTF. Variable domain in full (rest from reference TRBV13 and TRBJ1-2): AAGVIQSPRHLIKEKRETATLKCYPIPRHDTVYWYQQGPGQDPQFLISFYEKMQSDKGSIPDRFSAQQFSDYHSELNMSSLELGDSALYFCASSLGATARAVGYTFGSGTRLTVV.

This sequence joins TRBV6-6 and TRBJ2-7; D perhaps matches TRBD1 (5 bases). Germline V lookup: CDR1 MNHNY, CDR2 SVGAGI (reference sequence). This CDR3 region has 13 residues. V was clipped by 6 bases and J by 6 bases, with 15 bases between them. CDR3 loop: CASSPGGHGEQYF. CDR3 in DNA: TGTGCCAGCAGCCCCGGCGGACACGGCGAGCAGTACTTC.